The 30 T cell receptor beta chains given below trace back to one sample, sequenced in a study of T cells in Graves' hyperthyroidism and ophthalmopathy. Authors of the study amplified TCR beta CDR3 regions from RNA transcripts. The HTBI primer set served for first-round RT-PCR of the TCR CDR3. TCRdb itself ran the multiplex PCR reads through MiXCR, one entry per CDR3 protein. The sample records about 560,000 distinct CDR3 sequences, approximately 15% being singletons. Material for sequencing was blood. These receptors came from a young woman with Graves' hyperthyroidism.

V is TRBV5-1 and J is TRBJ2-3; D may be TRBD2 (7 bases). The CDR3 runs 14 residues. The V gene's germline CDR1 is SGHRS and CDR2 YFSETQ. Trimming took 5 bases from V and 4 from J, leaving 14 bases between them. The CDR3 region has the DNA TGCGCCAGCAGTGAAGGGGGGGCGGCAGATACGCAGTATTTT. Amino acid sequence: CASSEGGAADTQYF.

The chain joins TRBV6-1 to TRBJ1-1; D uncertain. V gave up 8 bases and J gave up 0 bases, with 10 bases separating them. CDR1 is MNHNS and CDR2 is SASEGT in the germline V gene. The CDR3 is 13 amino acids. The CDR3, as DNA: TGTGCCAGCTGCACAAATATGAACACTGAAGCTTTCTTT. Residues: CASCTNMNTEAFF.

This chain uses TRBV6-1 with TRBJ2-7; 8 bases map to TRBD1. With V trimmed by 8 bases and J by 2 bases, 2 bases remained unmatched. CDR3 length: 12 residues. In germline, CDR1 is MNHNS, CDR2 SASEGT. The CDR3 sequence is CASLGQAYEQYF. DNA of the CDR3: TGTGCCAGCCTGGGACAGGCCTACGAGCAGTACTTC.

This clonotype was observed a few times. The chain combines TRBV20-1 with TRBJ2-1; 7 bases map to TRBD2. With V trimmed by 6 bases and J by 3 bases, 8 bases remained unmatched. The CDR3 length is 14 residues. CDR1 DFQATT and CDR2 SNEGSKA come from the germline V gene (reference sequence). The CDR3 spells CSADLASGYNEQFF. CDR3 bases: TGCAGTGCCGACCTCGCTAGCGGCTACAATGAGCAGTTCTTC.

This clonotype was picked up many times. This chain uses TRBV20-1 with TRBJ2-7, with a tentative D call TRBD2 (5 bases). The germline V gene encodes CDR1 DFQATT and CDR2 SNEGSKA (reference sequence). Trimming pared 4 bases from V and 4 bases from J, leaving 17 bases between. This CDR3 contains 14 residues. In DNA, the CDR3 is TGCAGTGCTAAGACTTTCTCGGGGAAATACGAGCAGTACTTC. Translation: CSAKTFSGKYEQYF.

This chain uses TRBV6-1 with TRBJ2-5; TRBD2 matches 10 bases. Unmatched junction bases numbered 9, after V lost 7 bases and J lost 4 bases. The CDR3 length is 15 residues. Germline loops: CDR1 MNHNS, CDR2 SASEGT. The CDR3 DNA is TGTGCCAGCAATCAAGCGGGGGGGCGTGGAGAGACCCAGTACTTC. Its translation: CASNQAGGRGETQYF.

Ten or more counts support this clonotype. The genes are TRBV19 and TRBJ1-1, with 9 bases fitting TRBD1. The CDR3 spans 14 residues. V lost 7 bases and J lost 3; bases outside the gene matches: 6. Germline V gene lookup returns CDR1 LNHDA and CDR2 SQIVND (reference sequence). The CDR3 sequence is CASIMTGGDTEAFF. The CDR3 region has the DNA TGTGCCAGTATTATGACAGGGGGAGACACTGAAGCTTTCTTT.

Only a few counts were recorded for this clonotype. The CDR3 is CASSAGGPSSGNTIYF. The CDR3 nucleotides read TGTGCCAGCAGCGCGGGAGGACCCTCCTCTGGAAACACCATATATTTT. The chain carries TRBV9 and TRBJ1-3, with D uncertain. Per the germline V gene, CDR1 is SGDLS and CDR2 is YYNGEE. The CDR3 runs 16 residues. The V end lost 3 bases, the J end lost 0 bases, and 13 bases lay between the germline ends.

This clonotype was detected a few times. V is TRBV7-9 and J is TRBJ1-4; D remains unclear. Germline lookup yields CDR1 SEHNR and CDR2 FQNEAQ (reference sequence). V was cut by 5 bases and J by 5 bases, with 15 bases left in between. The CDR3 loop spans 15 amino acids. In nucleotides, the CDR3 is TGTGCCAGCAGCCAACCCACACAGAAAAATGAAAAACTGTTTTTT. Translation: CASSQPTQKNEKLFF.

This clonotype was seen more than once but under ten times. The rearrangement links TRBV29-1 to TRBJ2-7, with D maybe TRBD1 (5 bases). Germline CDR1 SQVTM, CDR2 ANQGSEA. The V end was cut by 5 bases, the J end by 2 bases, with 10 bases between. The CDR3 consists of 12 residues. The CDR3 reads CSVTTGPYEQYF. The CDR3 nucleotides read TGCAGCGTTACCACAGGCCCCTACGAGCAGTACTTC.

The chain joins TRBV6-2 or TRBV6-3 to TRBJ2-5; 8 bases are shared with TRBD1. Germline CDR1 is MNHEY and CDR2 is SVGEGT. This CDR3 is built from 14 residues. V lost 5 bases to trimming and J lost 4 bases; unmatched junction nucleotides: 6. The CDR3 bases are TGTGCCAGCAGTGTGCAGGGGGCACGAGAGACCCAGTACTTC. The encoded protein is CASSVQGARETQYF.

The rearrangement joins TRBV30 to TRBJ1-5, with D possibly TRBD1 on 6 matching bases. The CDR3 is made up of 17 amino acids. Germline V lookup: CDR1 GTSNPN, CDR2 SVGIG (reference sequence). Trimming shortened V by 1 base and J by 6 bases, and 22 bases separated the two germline ends. The CDR3 region has the DNA TGTGCCTGGAGTGATACTCAGGGGAACCCGCTCTTTCAGCCCCAGCATTTT. Translation gives CAWSDTQGNPLFQPQHF.

This clonotype was counted a few times. V usage is TRBV18 and J usage is TRBJ2-5; D gene unclear. Trimming removed 2 bases from V and 2 bases from J, with 12 bases in between. Germline V CDR1 and CDR2: KGHSH, LQKENI. CDR3 length: 15 amino acids. CDR3 DNA sequence: TGTGCCAGCTCACCATTGGGCCCCCCTCAAGAGACCCAGTACTTC. Protein product: CASSPLGPPQETQYF.

The chain is built from TRBV27 and TRBJ2-7; D is uncertain. The germline gives CDR1 MNHEY, CDR2 SMNVEV (reference sequence). The CDR3 spans 15 residues. The germline V and J ends were trimmed by 1 base and 5 bases, with 15 bases remaining between them. The CDR3 sequence is CASSLLEKGFNEQYF. The CDR3 DNA sequence: TGTGCCAGCAGTTTATTGGAGAAGGGTTTCAACGAGCAGTACTTC.

This chain connects TRBV20-1 to TRBJ2-3, with 8 bases aligning to TRBD2. The CDR3 is 15 amino acids. Germline V gene data show CDR1 as DFQATT and CDR2 as SNEGSKA (reference sequence). V dropped 5 bases and J dropped 3; count of bases not matched to a gene: 10. CDR3 sequence reads: CSAGRVSGSTDTQYF. In nucleotides, the CDR3 is TGCAGTGCTGGCCGAGTAAGCGGGAGTACAGATACGCAGTATTTT.

The chain recombines TRBV7-2 with TRBJ1-2; D unresolved. CDR1 is SGHTA and CDR2 is FQGNSA in the germline V gene. Trimming pared 5 bases from V and 4 bases from J, leaving 20 bases between. This CDR3 comprises 16 residues. The CDR3 DNA follows: TGTGCCAGCAGCCAAGAGGGCCACGTAATCCCCTATGGCTACACCTTC. Its translation: CASSQEGHVIPYGYTF. Full variable domain (remainder filled in from reference TRBV7-2 and TRBJ1-2): GAGVSQSPSNKVTEKGKDVELRCDPISGHTALYWYRQSLGQGLEFLIYFQGNSAPDKSGLPSDRFSAERTGGSVSTLTIQRTQQEDSAVYLCASSQEGHVIPYGYTFGSGTRLTVV.

Ten or more counts support this clonotype. V and J are TRBV27 and TRBJ2-3; D possibly corresponds to TRBD1 (6 bases). CDR3 length equals 16 residues. Germline-derived CDR1 and CDR2 are MNHEY and SMNVEV (reference sequence). Deletions cut 5 bases from V and 3 bases from J, with 18 bases between. CDR3 region: CASSPDTGLNTDTQYF. The CDR3 DNA reads as TGTGCCAGCAGTCCAGATACAGGGTTGAATACAGATACGCAGTATTTT.

This clonotype was recorded many times. The rearrangement joins TRBV6-2 or TRBV6-3 to TRBJ1-5; D is possibly TRBD1 (5 bases). This CDR3 has 14 amino acids. The germline gives CDR1 MNHEY, CDR2 SVGEGT. Trimming removed 0 bases at V and 7 bases at J, with 10 bases between. The CDR3 spells CASSYSLQGQPQHF. The DNA for the CDR3 is TGTGCCAGCAGTTACTCGCTTCAGGGACAGCCCCAGCATTTT.

This clonotype was recorded a few times. The chain couples TRBV5-1 to TRBJ2-7; 7 nucleotides line up with TRBD2. CDR1 and CDR2 (germline): SGHRS, YFSETQ. The length of the CDR3 is 16 residues. V shed 0 bases, J shed 3 bases, and the junction held 9 bases outside the gene matches. Here the CDR3 DNA reads TGCGCCAGCAGCTTGGCCAAGACTAGCTCCAACTACGAGCAGTACTTC. This translates into CASSLAKTSSNYEQYF.

This clonotype appeared a few times. The CDR3 here is CASSQTSGLSSYNEQFF. In DNA form, the CDR3 reads TGCGCCAGCAGCCAAACGTCAGGGTTGAGCTCCTACAATGAGCAGTTCTTC. The J gene is TRBJ2-1, the V gene TRBV4-1, with D tentatively TRBD1 (5 bases). CDR3 length equals 17 residues. Germline-derived CDR1 and CDR2 are MGHRA and YSYEKL. Trimming left V 2 bases short and J 0 bases short, with 14 bases between.

CDR3 amino acids: CASSVGDRDRTDTQYF. The CDR3 coding sequence is TGTGCCAGCAGCGTAGGGGACAGGGACCGCACAGATACGCAGTATTTT. The chain joins TRBV9 to TRBJ2-3; 9 positions agree with TRBD1. The CDR3 is 16 residues long. Germline CDR1 and CDR2: SGDLS and YYNGEE. After removal of 0 bases from V and 1 base from J, the junction contained 3 bases not matched to a gene.

This clonotype was recorded at least ten times. This rearrangement joins TRBV6-1 to TRBJ2-7; D gene uncertain. CDR1 MNHNS and CDR2 SASEGT come from the germline V gene. The CDR3 covers 16 residues. V lost 3 bases and J lost 5, with 20 bases in between. CDR3 nucleotides: TGTGCCAGCAGTGACCTAAGGGCTTCTTTATCCCACGAGCAGTACTTC. Its translation is CASSDLRASLSHEQYF.

The gene calls are TRBV25-1 and TRBJ2-5; 7 nucleotides agree with TRBD1. Germline loops: CDR1 MGHDK, CDR2 SYGVNS. V lost 5 bases, J lost 0 bases, and 3 bases stayed unmatched. This CDR3 has 14 amino acids. The CDR3 sequence is CASSRGQHQETQYF. The CDR3 nucleotides read TGTGCCAGCAGTAGGGGACAGCACCAAGAGACCCAGTACTTC. Using reference TRBV25-1 and TRBJ2-5 for the parts outside the CDR3, the full variable domain is EADIYQTPRYLVIGTGKKITLECSQTMGHDKMYWYQQDPGMELHLIHYSYGVNSTEKGDLSSESTVSRIRTEHFPLTLESARPSHTSQYLCASSRGQHQETQYFGPGTRLLVL.

The chain joins TRBV6-2 or TRBV6-3 to TRBJ1-1; D perhaps matches TRBD1 (5 bases). This CDR3 comprises 14 residues. Germline CDR1 MNHEY, CDR2 SVGEGT. Trimming left V 10 bases short and J 4 bases short, with 19 bases between. The CDR3 sequence is CANTYGGKVTEAFF. The CDR3 region has the DNA TGTGCCAACACCTACGGGGGGAAAGTCACTGAAGCTTTCTTT.

This chain uses TRBV18 with TRBJ2-1; TRBD2 matches at 9 bases. The trim removed 3 bases at V and 6 bases at J, leaving 12 bases unmatched. CDR3 size: 17 residues. The germline V gene encodes CDR1 KGHSH and CDR2 LQKENI. The CDR3 sequence: CASSPGFYSGSTNEQFF. CDR3 nucleotides: TGTGCCAGCTCACCCGGTTTCTATAGCGGGAGCACCAATGAGCAGTTCTTC.

This sequence joins TRBV6-1 and TRBJ1-1; TRBD1 might be the D (5 bases). This CDR3 has 13 amino acids. Germline-derived CDR1 and CDR2 are MNHNS and SASEGT. With 5 bases removed from V and 6 bases from J, the gap between germline ends came to 13 bases. CDR3 sequence reads: CASSTGPSAEAFF. The CDR3 coding sequence is TGTGCCAGCAGTACGGGACCGAGCGCTGAAGCTTTCTTT.

This clonotype was seen at least ten times. The rearrangement uses TRBV7-9 and TRBJ2-7; 7 positions match TRBD1. J lost 6 bases, V lost 3 bases, and 8 bases had no gene match. This CDR3 has 14 amino acids. Germline CDR1 and CDR2: SEHNR and FQNEAQ (reference sequence). Here the CDR3 DNA reads TGTGCCAGCAGCTTTCAGGGGGTTGAGGGCGAGCAGTACTTC. This sequence encodes CASSFQGVEGEQYF.

The chain links TRBV19 to TRBJ2-5; D gene uncertain. There are 14 residues in the CDR3. CDR1 is LNHDA and CDR2 is SQIVND in the germline V gene (reference sequence). V was pared by 4 bases and J by 1 base, with 10 bases between. The CDR3, as DNA: TGTGCCAGTAGTACCATAGAGTCCCAAGAGACCCAGTACTTC. Protein: CASSTIESQETQYF.

The genes are TRBV9 and TRBJ1-1; a possible D gene is TRBD1 (6 bases). The V gene lost 3 bases and the J gene lost 1 base, with 10 bases spanning the gap. Germline values: CDR1 SGDLS, CDR2 YYNGEE. This CDR3 comprises 14 residues. The CDR3 is CASSATGSNTEAFF. The DNA of the CDR3 is TGTGCCAGCAGCGCGACAGGTTCGAACACTGAAGCTTTCTTT.

V and J are TRBV6-1 and TRBJ2-1; 13 bases align to TRBD2. V gave up 5 bases and J gave up 7 bases; unmatched junction bases: 11. The CDR3 is made up of 17 amino acids. The V gene's germline CDR1 is MNHNS and CDR2 SASEGT. CDR3 in amino acids: CASSRLTSGRPGNEQFF. The CDR3 DNA reads TGTGCCAGCAGTCGGCTGACTAGCGGGAGGCCCGGGAATGAGCAGTTCTTC.